The clone carrying this TCR beta chain was observed once. This specimen comes from a study of T cell responses to AZD1222 COVID-19 vaccine. The assay was immunoSEQ multiplex PCR, and TCRdb's table has in-frame clones only and misses some. The data show 160,000 or so clones, 90% to 95% seen once. This CDR3 region has 15 residues. V dropped 5 bases and J dropped 2 bases, with 15 bases sitting between them. Germline V gives CDR1 SEHNR, CDR2 FQNEAQ (reference sequence). The chain links TRBV7-9 to TRBJ1-2; D may be TRBD1 (5 bases). The receptor was derived from an adult who received the AZD1222 COVID-19 vaccine. Material: peripheral blood, obtained 28 days after the second AZD1222 dose. DNA for the CDR3: TGTGCCAGCAGCCCTATGAGTGGGGGGAACTATGGCTACACCTTC. Protein: CASSPMSGGNYGYTF. Full variable domain (outside the CDR3, taken from reference TRBV7-9 and TRBJ1-2): DTGVSQNPRHKITKRGQNVTFRCDPISEHNRLYWYRQTLGQGPEFLTYFQNEAQLEKSRLLSDRFSAERPKGSFSTLEIQRTEQGDSAMYLCASSPMSGGNYGYTFGSGTRLTVV.